The T cell receptor (beta chain) under discussion was sequenced for a study of T cell responses to AZD1222 COVID-19 vaccine. The method was immunoSEQ multiplex PCR; TCRdb's version includes in-frame clones alone and lacks a portion of them. The sample records about 140,000 clones, around 91% being singletons. V was pared by 2 bases and J by 3 bases, with 14 bases between. The length of the CDR3 is 15 residues. Germline CDR1 and CDR2: LGHNA and YSLEER. This TCR was sampled from an adult who received the AZD1222 COVID-19 vaccine. Source: peripheral blood, taken 28 days after the second AZD1222 dose. The rearrangement joins TRBV4-3 to TRBJ2-7; D remains unclear. The CDR3 region is CASSQINNVFYEQYF. CDR3 DNA sequence: TGCGCCAGCAGCCAAATTAACAACGTCTTCTACGAGCAGTACTTC.